The T cell receptor beta chain under discussion was sequenced for a study of tumor-infiltrating lymphocytes in primary liver carcinoma. At the level of the study: Stage T1-T3 N0M0 and a size of roughly 4 to 10 cm characterized the tumors.

Germline V gene sequence: CDR1 SGHAT, CDR2 FQDESV (reference sequence). The CDR3 contains 13 residues. Extraction also yielded germline DNA, while blood RNA was obtained from unsorted whole blood. Before surgery, four milliliters of EDTA blood were taken. This clonotype was picked up a small number of times. Compared with germline, one end of the junction differs, possibly owing to a read error. From around 520 ng of total RNA, TCR beta-specific cDNA was reverse-transcribed using a constant-region primer. Generation of the TCR beta libraries relied on three nested multiplex PCR rounds using slightly modified ARM-PCR. PCR rounds one and two used TRBV1-TRBV30 forward primers with a C-beta reverse primer for approximately 11 cycles each. MiXCR, run by TCRdb on the multiplex PCR reads, gives a single entry per CDR3 protein. The profile shows 310,000 or so distinct CDR3 sequences, about 61% of them singletons.

The origin of this receptor is a man aged 35 to 55 with primary liver carcinoma and hepatitis B virus infection. The sequenced material came from peripheral blood. The chain joins TRBV11-1 to TRBJ2-7; D possibly corresponds to TRBD2 (6 bases). CDR3 amino acids: CASSFNGGHEQYF. The DNA of the CDR3 is TGTGCCAGTAGCTTTAACGGGGGACACGAGCAGTACTTC.